This T cell receptor (beta chain) was captured in a study of blood T cell repertoires in COVID-19. Study summary: Samples representing acute and convalescent COVID-19 were sourced from the United States, Italy and Spain. T cells, B-cell-depleted T cells, or PBMCs provided the cDNA or gDNA that served as material.

The CDR3 is made up of 15 amino acids. V lost 6 bases and J lost 3, with 17 bases in between. Germline CDR1 reads SNHLY; CDR2 reads FYNNEI. In assigning cohorts, the study relied on participant-reported clinical history. A COVID-19 case was met by exposed participants within 2 weeks before study entry. TCRdb's copy holds only in-frame clones and misses some; the assay was immunoSEQ multiplex PCR. Of fewer than 250,000 clones listed, approximately 90% are singletons. This sequence was found in a man over 45 who had been exposed to COVID-19. Specimen: PBMCs or T cells enriched from blood (not recorded which). This chain links TRBV2 with TRBJ1-2; weak D call: TRBD1 (6 bases). CDR3 sequence: CASRAQGRGDYGYTF. The CDR3 DNA reads as TGTGCCAGCAGAGCGCAGGGGAGAGGGGACTATGGCTACACCTTC.